This record covers a single T cell receptor (beta chain). These data belong to a study of cytomegalovirus exposure and HLA in healthy donors. Study summary: The Caucasian-associated ancestry cluster held around 81% of 398 genotyped donors.

The PCR used 60 Vbeta and 13 Jbeta primers. Study processing details: Some 11 million of the 75 million to 95 million unique TCR beta chains counted in a later analysis were shared. Repertoires were generated with immunoSEQ multiplex PCR, while TCRdb's copy carries only in-frame clones and drops some. V, J and clone size are those of that table, while D and trimming were read from the DNA. This repertoire shows 150,000 to 200,000 clones, over 75% found once; its top ten account for 6.3%. The sample was PBMCs. The receptor's source is a man in his forties in good health and CMV-seropositive.

The CDR3 bases are TGTGCCAGCAGCTCGCCGGCAAGGGGAGAGACCCAGTACTTC. Residues: CASSSPARGETQYF. V and J are TRBV5-6 and TRBJ2-5, with D possibly matching TRBD1 (5 bases). Germline V lookup: CDR1 SGHDT, CDR2 YYEEEE. The CDR3 has 14 residues. Trimming removed 3 bases from V and 4 bases from J, with 13 bases in between.